This T cell receptor (beta chain) appears in the sequencing data of a study of a mutant IDH1 vaccine in newly diagnosed glioma. Data came from immunoSEQ multiplex PCR; TCRdb stores just in-frame clones and leaves some out. The data contain about 38,000 clones, approximately 80% of them singletons. Sample time point: week 5, during vaccination. One vaccine dose held 300 ug of mutant IDH1 20-mer peptide and came with topical imiquimod. On this clone: Its specificity is unknown.

Trimming stripped 2 bases from V and 7 bases from J, with 6 bases between. Germline V gene sequence: CDR1 SEHNR, CDR2 FQNEAQ (reference sequence). The CDR3 runs to 12 residues. The J gene is TRBJ2-1, the V gene TRBV7-9; unclear D gene. The sequence was obtained from a man aged 35 to 55 with glioma. This specimen consisted of PBMCs, obtained from a glioma patient whose treatment included an IDH1 peptide vaccine. CDR3 in amino acids: CASSLTMNEQFF. The CDR3 bases are TGTGCCAGCAGCTTAACGATGAATGAGCAGTTCTTC. Full variable domain (rest looked up from reference TRBV7-9 and TRBJ2-1): DTGVSQNPRHKITKRGQNVTFRCDPISEHNRLYWYRQTLGQGPEFLTYFQNEAQLEKSRLLSDRFSAERPKGSFSTLEIQRTEQGDSAMYLCASSLTMNEQFFGPGTRLTVL.